Below are 14 T cell receptor beta chains sequenced from a single sample in a study of T cells after yellow fever vaccination. TCRdb itself ran the 5' RACE reads through MiXCR, one entry per CDR3 protein. In the table there are 30,000 or so distinct CDR3 sequences, 6.3% of which are singletons. The material was PBMCs, either bulk or a sorted T-cell subset (CD4+, CD8+, memory, or dextramer-sorted; not recorded which), obtained on the day of the yellow fever booster vaccination. The receptors originated from a man in his thirties or forties who received the YFV17D yellow fever vaccine.

In its sample, this clonotype was seen many times. The rearrangement uses TRBV5-1 and TRBJ1-1; D perhaps matches TRBD1 (6 bases). The CDR3 covers 17 residues. Germline assignment: CDR1 SGHRS and CDR2 YFSETQ. V was pared by 4 bases and J by 4 bases, with 23 bases between. The CDR3 spells CASSPRSGGGGGTEAFF. The CDR3 DNA is TGCGCCAGCAGCCCTCGTTCGGGGGGCGGAGGCGGCACTGAAGCTTTCTTT.

This clonotype has at least ten counts. The V gene is TRBV29-1, the J gene TRBJ2-1; D is possibly TRBD2 (5 bases). Germline V gene sequence: CDR1 SQVTM, CDR2 ANQGSEA. The V gene lost 3 bases and the J gene lost 8 bases, with 17 bases spanning the gap. This CDR3 is 14 amino acids long. Here the CDR3 reads CSVETGLEGDEQFF. In nucleotides, the CDR3 is TGCAGCGTTGAGACCGGCCTCGAGGGCGATGAGCAGTTCTTC.

This clonotype was recorded many times. A much larger clone sits a single nucleotide away, making a read error possible. This chain links TRBV7-9 with TRBJ1-2; tentative D call: TRBD1 (6 bases). Trimming removed 5 bases at V and 4 bases at J, with 8 bases between. Germline V CDR1 and CDR2: SEHNR, FQNEAQ (reference sequence). CDR3 length: 12 amino acids. The CDR3 DNA reads TGTGCCAGCAGCATGACAGGCTATGGCTACACCTTC. Amino acids: CASSMTGYGYTF.

This clonotype was seen many times. The V and J genes are TRBV7-3 and TRBJ2-2, with 8 nucleotides matching TRBD1. The CDR3 has 14 residues. Per the germline V gene, CDR1 is SGHTA and CDR2 is FQGTGA. The V gene end was trimmed by 8 bases and the J gene end by 5 bases; junction bases not matched to a gene: 7. CDR3 nucleotide sequence: TGTGCCAGCGGAGCGACAGGGGTTACCGGGGAGCTGTTTTTT. This translates into CASGATGVTGELFF. Drawing the rest from reference TRBV7-3 and TRBJ2-2, the complete variable domain is GAGVSQTPSNKVTEKGKYVELRCDPISGHTALYWYRQSLGQGPEFLIYFQGTGAADDSGLPNDRFFAVRPEGSVSTLKIQRTERGDSAVYLCASGATGVTGELFFGEGSRLTVL.

V usage is TRBV7-6 and J usage is TRBJ2-3, with a possible D match to TRBD2 (7 bases). Germline loops: CDR1 SGHVS, CDR2 FNYEAQ. The CDR3 totals 16 residues. Trimming took off 5 bases at V and 6 bases at J, with 21 bases between the two ends. The CDR3 DNA reads TGTGCCAGCAGCCAGGGAGCGGGGACATATGGGGATACGCAGTATTTT. Protein product: CASSQGAGTYGDTQYF.

Ten or more counts support this clonotype. The chain combines TRBV6-6 with TRBJ1-5; a possible D gene is TRBD1 (5 bases). The CDR3 consists of 12 residues. Germline V lookup: CDR1 MNHNY, CDR2 SVGAGI (reference sequence). The V and J ends lost 5 bases and 7 bases respectively, with 9 bases between them. The CDR3 here is CASSPPGQPQHF. The CDR3 DNA reads as TGTGCCAGCAGTCCGCCAGGGCAGCCCCAGCATTTT.

The genes are TRBV20-1 and TRBJ1-1; D is uncertain. Trimming took off 2 bases at V and 7 bases at J, with 8 bases between the two ends. This CDR3 region has 11 residues. Germline CDR1 is DFQATT and CDR2 is SNEGSKA (reference sequence). Written as DNA, the CDR3 is TGCAGTGCTAGAAACGAGATTGAAGCTTTCTTT. Protein: CSARNEIEAFF.

In its sample, this clonotype was seen many times. The rearrangement joins TRBV7-3 to TRBJ1-5; D is perhaps TRBD1 (5 bases). Looked up from germline, CDR1 is SGHTA and CDR2 is FQGTGA. This CDR3 spans 14 amino acids. V lost 4 bases, J lost 7 bases, and 14 bases lay in between. The CDR3 protein is CASSSLRDLQPQHF. DNA for the CDR3: TGTGCCAGCAGCTCACTTAGGGACTTACAGCCCCAGCATTTT.

The gene calls are TRBV15 and TRBJ1-2; tentative D call: TRBD1 (6 bases). CDR1 is LNHNV and CDR2 is YYDKDF in the germline V gene (reference sequence). Trimming stripped 0 bases from V and 7 bases from J, with 12 bases between. The CDR3 spans 14 residues. DNA for the CDR3: TGTGCCACCAGCAGAGACAGGGGAACTTCTGGCTACACCTTC. This sequence encodes CATSRDRGTSGYTF.

As concerns this clonotype: A much larger clone sits a single nucleotide away, making a read error possible. The chain combines TRBV11-2 with TRBJ2-7; D unclear. The CDR3 consists of 13 residues. V was trimmed by 2 bases and J by 3 bases, leaving 8 bases between them. Germline V gene sequence: CDR1 SGHAT, CDR2 FQNNGV. The CDR3 DNA follows: TGTGCCAGCAGCTTAATCCGAGTCTACGAGCAGTACTTC. Its translation: CASSLIRVYEQYF.

About this clonotype itself: A much larger clonotype is one base distant, so this may be a read error. V usage is TRBV10-3 and J usage is TRBJ1-5; D is perhaps TRBD1 (5 bases). Germline V gene sequence: CDR1 ENHRY, CDR2 SYGVKD. The length of the CDR3 is 17 residues. Trimming cost V 4 bases and J 2 bases, with 18 bases left between them. The CDR3, as DNA: TGTGCCATCAGTGGGTCGACGGGGGTAGTAGGCAATCAGCCCCAGCATTTT. Residues: CAISGSTGVVGNQPQHF.

In DNA, the CDR3 is TGCAGTGGGTCCAGGGGGAGCAATGAGCAGTTCTTC. It codes for CSGSRGSNEQFF. The chain joins TRBV20-1 to TRBJ2-1; 7 nucleotides agree with TRBD1. The CDR3 length is 12 residues. Germline values: CDR1 DFQATT, CDR2 SNEGSKA (reference sequence). V lost 7 bases, J lost 6 bases, and 6 bases stayed unmatched.

This clonotype showed up many times. The chain joins TRBV11-2 to TRBJ2-3; 9 bases are shared with TRBD2. In germline, CDR1 is SGHAT, CDR2 FQNNGV. V gave up 5 bases and J gave up 4 bases; unmatched junction bases: 10. The CDR3 has 16 amino acids. CDR3 in DNA: TGTGCCAGCAGCCTAATGGCGGGAGGGCCTTCAGATACGCAGTATTTT. Its protein product is CASSLMAGGPSDTQYF.

This clonotype was counted many times. This chain joins TRBV7-9 and TRBJ2-7, with TRBD2 identical over 10 bases. Germline V gene sequence: CDR1 SEHNR, CDR2 FQNEAQ (reference sequence). Unmatched junction bases numbered 2, after V lost 5 bases and J lost 1 base. This CDR3 is 14 amino acids long. The CDR3 protein is CASSVSGRSYEQYF. CDR3 in DNA: TGTGCCAGCAGCGTTAGCGGGAGGTCCTACGAGCAGTACTTC. The whole variable domain, filled in from reference TRBV7-9 and TRBJ2-7, reads DTGVSQNPRHKITKRGQNVTFRCDPISEHNRLYWYRQTLGQGPEFLTYFQNEAQLEKSRLLSDRFSAERPKGSFSTLEIQRTEQGDSAMYLCASSVSGRSYEQYFGPGTRLTVT.